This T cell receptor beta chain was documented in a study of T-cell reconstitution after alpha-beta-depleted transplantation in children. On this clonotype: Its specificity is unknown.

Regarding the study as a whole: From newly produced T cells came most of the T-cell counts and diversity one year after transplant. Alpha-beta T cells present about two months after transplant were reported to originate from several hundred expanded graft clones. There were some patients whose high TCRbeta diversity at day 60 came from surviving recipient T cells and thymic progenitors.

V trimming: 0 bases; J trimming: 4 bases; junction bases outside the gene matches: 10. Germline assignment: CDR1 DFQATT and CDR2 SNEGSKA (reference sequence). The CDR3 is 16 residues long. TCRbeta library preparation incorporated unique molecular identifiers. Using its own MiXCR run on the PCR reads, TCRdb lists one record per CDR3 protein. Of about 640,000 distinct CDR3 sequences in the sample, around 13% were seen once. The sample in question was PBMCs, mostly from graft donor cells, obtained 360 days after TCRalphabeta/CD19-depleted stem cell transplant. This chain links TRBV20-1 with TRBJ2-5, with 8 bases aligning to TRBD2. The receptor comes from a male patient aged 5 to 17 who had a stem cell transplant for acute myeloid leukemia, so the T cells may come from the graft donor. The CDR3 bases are TGCAGTGCTAGAGATACCGCCGGGAGGGCCGGAGAGACCCAGTACTTC. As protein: CSARDTAGRAGETQYF.